The 15 T cell receptor beta chains given below trace back to one sample, sequenced in a study of T cell responses to AZD1222 COVID-19 vaccine. Assay: immunoSEQ multiplex PCR; the TCRdb copy retains only in-frame clones and omits some. Here the sample spans 65,000 to 75,000 clones, 88% being singletons. The material sequenced was peripheral blood, taken 28 days after the second dose of the MenACWY control vaccine. The origin of the receptors is an adult who received the MenACWY meningococcal vaccine as a control.

This clone was seen just once. The rearrangement joins TRBV28 to TRBJ2-1; 7 bases line up with TRBD2. This CDR3 has 15 residues. Germline lookup yields CDR1 MDHEN and CDR2 SYDVKM. The V segment lost 5 bases and the J segment 7 bases; nucleotides outside the gene matches: 11. CDR3: CASSPRGEGSNEQFF. CDR3 DNA: TGTGCCAGCAGTCCCCGGGGGGAGGGGTCGAATGAGCAGTTCTTC.

The chain joins TRBV7-9 to TRBJ2-1; D is ambiguous. The CDR3 totals 18 residues. Trimming removed 0 bases at V and 0 bases at J, with 15 bases between. CDR1 and CDR2 from the germline V gene are SEHNR and FQNEAQ (reference sequence). The CDR3 reads CASSLAYSGSSSYNEQFF. CDR3 in DNA: TGTGCCAGCAGCTTAGCCTACAGTGGGTCGAGCTCCTACAATGAGCAGTTCTTC.

This chain joins TRBV3-1 (or the pseudogene TRBV3-2) and TRBJ1-1; D remains unclear. CDR1 and CDR2 from the germline V gene are LGHDT and YNNKEL (reference sequence). The CDR3 totals 17 residues. Trimming cost V 0 bases and J 1 base, with 15 bases left between them. The CDR3, as DNA: TGTGCCAGCAGCCAAGATCCCATCATTACGGGGAACACTGAAGCTTTCTTT. Translated: CASSQDPIITGNTEAFF.

The CDR3 DNA reads as TGTGCCAGCAGCCTAGGGGGGGCTAGCAATCAGCCCCAGCATTTT. The encoded protein is CASSLGGASNQPQHF. This sequence joins TRBV28 and TRBJ1-5, with D perhaps matching TRBD1 (6 bases). Trimming removed 6 bases from V and 0 bases from J, with 12 bases in between. Germline-derived CDR1 and CDR2 are MDHEN and SYDVKM. The CDR3 runs 15 residues.

The V and J genes are TRBV18 and TRBJ1-4, with D uncertain. The CDR3 has 14 amino acids. Germline V gives CDR1 KGHSH, CDR2 LQKENI. Deletions cut 3 bases from V and 0 bases from J, with 5 bases between. CDR3 region: CASSPPATNEKLFF. In DNA, the CDR3 is TGTGCCAGCTCACCCCCTGCAACTAATGAAAAACTGTTTTTT.

V and J are TRBV7-9 and TRBJ1-3, with TRBD1 identical over 7 bases. The CDR3 is made up of 14 amino acids. Looked up from germline, CDR1 is SEHNR and CDR2 is FQNEAQ (reference sequence). J lost 2 bases, V lost 7 bases, and 5 bases had no gene match. The CDR3 is CASKAGGAGNTIYF. The CDR3 region has the DNA TGTGCCAGCAAGGCAGGGGGTGCTGGAAACACCATATATTTT.

This chain links TRBV10-2 with TRBJ2-7; D ambiguous. With 2 bases removed from V and 3 bases from J, the gap between germline ends came to 8 bases. This CDR3 contains 13 residues. The V gene's germline CDR1 is WSHSY and CDR2 SAAADI. CDR3 sequence reads: CASSEDKNYEQYF. CDR3 sequence (DNA): TGCGCCAGCAGTGAGGACAAGAACTACGAGCAGTACTTC.

The chain recombines TRBV18 with TRBJ1-4, with D unresolved. The CDR3 totals 15 residues. Germline CDR1 and CDR2: KGHSH and LQKENI. V lost 3 bases and J 3 bases, leaving 11 bases between the germline ends. In DNA form, the CDR3 reads TGTGCCAGCTCACCGGGGATCGGGTCTAATGAAAAACTGTTTTTT. It specifies CASSPGIGSNEKLFF.

The gene calls are TRBV7-2 and TRBJ1-2; D uncertain. Per germline, CDR1 SGHTA and CDR2 FQGNSA. V was pared by 1 base and J by 0 bases, with 9 bases between. The CDR3 has 15 amino acids. Here the CDR3 DNA reads TGTGCCAGCAGCTTAGGGGCCCAACCTAACTATGGCTACACCTTC. Its protein is CASSLGAQPNYGYTF. The full variable domain, completed using reference TRBV7-2 and TRBJ1-2, is GAGVSQSPSNKVTEKGKDVELRCDPISGHTALYWYRQSLGQGLEFLIYFQGNSAPDKSGLPSDRFSAERTGGSVSTLTIQRTQQEDSAVYLCASSLGAQPNYGYTFGSGTRLTVV.

This sequence joins TRBV2 and TRBJ2-2, with TRBD2 matching over 12 bases. Looked up from germline, CDR1 is SNHLY and CDR2 is FYNNEI. V lost 5 bases to trimming and J lost 3 bases; unmatched junction nucleotides: 4. The CDR3 covers 16 residues. CDR3 sequence reads: CASSRLAGAHTGELFF. The CDR3 DNA reads as TGTGCCAGCAGTCGACTAGCGGGAGCACACACCGGGGAGCTGTTTTTT.

This rearrangement joins TRBV27 to TRBJ1-5; 9 bases match TRBD1. The trim removed 6 bases at V and 0 bases at J, leaving 9 bases unmatched. The CDR3 is 17 amino acids. The germline V gene encodes CDR1 MNHEY and CDR2 SMNVEV (reference sequence). The chain's CDR3 is CASRPRDRDYSNQPQHF. In nucleotides, the CDR3 is TGTGCCAGCAGACCCCGGGACAGGGACTATAGCAATCAGCCCCAGCATTTT.

The sample holds a few counts of this clone. The DNA of the CDR3 is TGCGCCAGCAGCCAGACAGGGGATAGCAATCAGCCCCAGCATTTT. Protein sequence: CASSQTGDSNQPQHF. This chain uses TRBV4-1 with TRBJ1-5; 8 nucleotides match TRBD1. This CDR3 spans 15 amino acids. CDR1 and CDR2 from the germline V gene are MGHRA and YSYEKL. V lost 3 bases to trimming and J lost 0 bases; unmatched junction nucleotides: 1.

This chain connects TRBV5-4 to TRBJ2-3, with TRBD2 matching over 7 bases. The CDR3 covers 14 residues. Germline V gene data show CDR1 as SGHNT and CDR2 as YYREEE (reference sequence). J was trimmed by 2 bases and V by 2 bases; bases with no gene match: 2. DNA for the CDR3: TGTGCCAGCAGCTTAGCGGGGCCCACAGATACGCAGTATTTT. Its protein product is CASSLAGPTDTQYF.

The rearrangement joins TRBV7-2 to TRBJ2-2, with a tentative D call TRBD2 (6 bases). V gave up 0 bases and J gave up 2 bases, with 10 bases separating them. Germline V gives CDR1 SGHTA, CDR2 FQGNSA. The length of the CDR3 is 16 residues. The CDR3 nucleotides are TGTGCCAGCAGCTTAGCGGGAGGTTCAAACACCGGGGAGCTGTTTTTT. This gives the protein CASSLAGGSNTGELFF.

The CDR3 nucleotides read TGTGCCAGCAGCTGGCACCCCGACAGCCCCTACAATGAGCAGTTCTTC. Translated, it gives CASSWHPDSPYNEQFF. The V gene is TRBV7-3, the J gene TRBJ2-1; TRBD1 might be the D (5 bases). Per germline, CDR1 SGHTA and CDR2 FQGTGA. The CDR3 runs to 16 residues. V lost 4 bases to trimming and J lost 2 bases, with 15 bases between them.